The present TCR beta chain was sequenced within a study of T cell changes during pregnancy in multiple sclerosis (dated by TCRdb to the late 2010s). About the study as a whole: The study looked at changes in the T cell repertoire across pregnancy in women with multiple sclerosis.

The germline V gene encodes CDR1 GTSNPN and CDR2 SVGIG (reference sequence). The CDR3 covers 13 residues, taking in both the cysteine and the phenylalanine. This entry keeps only the CDR3 DNA: 39 bases, framed from base 1. Relative to germline, V is 0 bases shorter and J is 3 bases shorter, with 5 bases between their ends. A remark on this clone: There is no known antigen for this receptor. Qualities for individual bases were not recorded, and no much larger clone is one base off.

Library construction relied on the immunoSEQ multiplex PCR assay. TCRdb provides this immuneACCESS table in a form limited to in-frame rearrangements. Some clones are lacking; in checked studies, under half of them reflect an unresolved V gene, and why the rest are absent is not known. The sample yields 35,000 to 40,000 clones; 92% were counted once. Together, the top ten hold about 0.8% of the sample. The material sequenced was CD4+ T cells from peripheral blood mononuclear cells, taken in the third trimester of pregnancy. The receptor was isolated from a female donor with multiple sclerosis, enrolled in a pregnancy study. The chain was built from TRBV30 and TRBJ2-2, with an unclear D gene assignment. The CDR3 here reads CAWSVLDTGELFF. The nucleotides read TGTGCCTGGAGTGTACTGGACACCGGGGAGCTGTTTTTT.